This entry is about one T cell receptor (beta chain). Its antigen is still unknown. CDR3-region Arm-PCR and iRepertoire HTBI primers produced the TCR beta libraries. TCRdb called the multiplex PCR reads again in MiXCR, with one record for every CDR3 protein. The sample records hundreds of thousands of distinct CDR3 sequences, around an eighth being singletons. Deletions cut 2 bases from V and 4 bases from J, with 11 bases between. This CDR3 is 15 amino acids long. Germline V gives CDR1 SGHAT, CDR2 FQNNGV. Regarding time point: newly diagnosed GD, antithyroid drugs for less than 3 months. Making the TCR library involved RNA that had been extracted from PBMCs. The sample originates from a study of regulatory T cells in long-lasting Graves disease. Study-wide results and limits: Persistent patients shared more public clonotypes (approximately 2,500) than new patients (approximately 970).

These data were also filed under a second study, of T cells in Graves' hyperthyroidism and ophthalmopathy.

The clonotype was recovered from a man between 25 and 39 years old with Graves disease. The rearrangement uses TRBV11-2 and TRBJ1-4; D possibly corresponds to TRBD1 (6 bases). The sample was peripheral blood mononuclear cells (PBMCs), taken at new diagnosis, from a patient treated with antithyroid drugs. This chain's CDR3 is CASSLFYRDNEKLFF. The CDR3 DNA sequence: TGTGCCAGCAGCTTATTTTACAGGGATAATGAAAAACTGTTTTTT. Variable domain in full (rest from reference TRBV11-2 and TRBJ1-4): EAGVAQSPRYKIIEKRQSVAFWCNPISGHATLYWYQQILGQGPKLLIQFQNNGVVDDSQLPKDRFSAERLKGVDSTLKIQPAKLEDSAVYLCASSLFYRDNEKLFFGSGTQLSVL.